This T cell receptor (beta chain) was obtained from a study of T cell responses to AZD1222 COVID-19 vaccine. Produced via immunoSEQ multiplex PCR; TCRdb's table is partial and in-frame only. The data contain 100,000 to 130,000 clones, roughly 90% of them singletons. Per germline, CDR1 KGHDR and CDR2 SFDVKD. The CDR3 is made up of 18 amino acids. Trimming took 4 bases from V and 7 from J, leaving 25 bases between them. The chain combines TRBV24-1 with TRBJ2-1; D tentatively fits TRBD1 or TRBD2 (5 bases each). The sequence was obtained from an adult in good health. The specimen was peripheral blood, collected on day 0 of AZD1222 vaccination. The CDR3 DNA reads as TGTGCCACCAGTGACCAAAGGCTCCGGGACCCCTTAAGGAATGAGCAGTTCTTC. Translation: CATSDQRLRDPLRNEQFF.